This T cell receptor (beta chain) stems from a study of Ad26.COV2.S vaccination and SARS-CoV-2 variants. Treatment in this sample: roughly 20 received Ad26.COV2.S at low or high dose, single or two shots; 5 received placebo; per-sample allocation not given. Following the first vaccine or placebo injection, samples were taken on day 63. This table comes from immunoSEQ multiplex PCR, and its TCRdb copy is limited to in-frame clones, with some not included. The repertoire holds approximately 300,000 clones, just under 85% seen once, with 2.1% in the top ten. Germline V gene lookup returns CDR1 MGHRA and CDR2 YSYEKL. The CDR3 is 14 amino acids. With 1 base removed from V and 7 bases from J, the gap between germline ends came to 10 bases.

The specimen comprised peripheral blood, sampled in a trial of Ad26.COV2.S vaccine versus placebo. This sequence joins TRBV4-1 and TRBJ2-2; D unclear. This TCR was sampled from a person between 18 and 60 years old who received the Ad26.COV2.S COVID-19 vaccine or a placebo. The CDR3 sequence is CASSQVVGNGELFF. The CDR3 coding sequence is TGCGCCAGCAGCCAAGTGGTGGGGAACGGGGAGCTGTTTTTT.